Following are 15 T cell receptor beta chains from one sample sequenced in a study of cytomegalovirus exposure and HLA in healthy donors. A multiplex PCR was run with 60 Vbeta primers and 13 Jbeta primers. Using immunoSEQ multiplex PCR, the repertoire was profiled, and TCRdb retains in-frame clones only, with some absent. The table shows around 210,000 clones, with approximately 84% occurring only once. Input material: PBMCs. These TCRs come from a girl aged 2 to 9 in good health and CMV-seronegative.

This chain connects TRBV13 to TRBJ1-2, with D uncertain. V gave up 5 bases and J gave up 0 bases, with 7 bases separating them. CDR1 and CDR2 (germline): PRHDT, FYEKMQ (reference sequence). The CDR3 has 13 residues. CDR3 coding DNA: TGTGCCAGCAGCCCCGGTTCTAACTATGGCTACACCTTC. This sequence encodes CASSPGSNYGYTF.

CDR3 sequence: CASSLVTVTSGSYNEQFF. In DNA, the CDR3 is TGCGCCAGCAGCTTGGTAACGGTTACTAGCGGCTCCTACAATGAGCAGTTCTTC. The V and J genes are TRBV5-1 and TRBJ2-1; the match to TRBD2 covers 8 bases. Trimming removed 0 bases from V and 0 bases from J; junction bases left unmatched: 8. The CDR3 has 18 residues. CDR1 is SGHRS and CDR2 is YFSETQ in the germline V gene.

The chain combines TRBV2 with TRBJ2-3; TRBD1 matches at 11 bases. The CDR3 is 16 residues long. CDR1 and CDR2 from the germline V gene are SNHLY and FYNNEI. The V gene end was trimmed by 9 bases and the J gene end by 0 bases; junction bases not matched to a gene: 8. The CDR3 DNA sequence: TGTGCCAGTAGGACAGGGGGCGCCCCTAGCACAGATACGCAGTATTTT. Translated: CASRTGGAPSTDTQYF.

A few counts support this clone. The chain links TRBV15 to TRBJ1-4; no firm D call. This CDR3 region has 12 residues. Germline V gene lookup returns CDR1 LNHNV and CDR2 YYDKDF (reference sequence). V shed 3 bases and J shed 8 bases, with 7 bases lying between them. The DNA of the CDR3 is TGTGCCACCAGCAGTTTGCGGGAAAAACTGTTTTTT. It is translated as CATSSLREKLFF.

The rearrangement links TRBV25-1 to TRBJ1-1, with D unresolved. V shed 5 bases and J shed 2 bases, with 6 bases lying between them. CDR3 length: 12 residues. The germline V gene has CDR1 MGHDK and CDR2 SYGVNS. CDR3 nucleotide sequence: TGTGCCAGCAGTAGCGGTAACACTGAAGCTTTCTTT. This codes for CASSSGNTEAFF.

V is TRBV5-1 and J is TRBJ2-7; TRBD2 is a possible D gene (5 bases). There are 15 residues in the CDR3. CDR1 SGHRS and CDR2 YFSETQ come from the germline V gene. V was shortened by 0 bases and J by 0 bases, with 10 bases between the two germline ends. CDR3 protein: CASSLGGPSSYEQYF. Here the CDR3 DNA reads TGCGCCAGCAGCTTGGGAGGGCCTAGCTCCTACGAGCAGTACTTC.

The V and J genes are TRBV7-2 and TRBJ2-1, with 9 bases matching TRBD2. The germline gives CDR1 SGHTA, CDR2 FQGNSA. The CDR3 runs 16 residues. V lost 5 bases, J lost 8 bases, and 13 bases stayed unmatched. As DNA, the CDR3 is TGTGCCAGCAGCAACCCTAGCGGGGCCTTACACGATGAGCAGTTCTTC. This gives the protein CASSNPSGALHDEQFF.

The chain combines TRBV6-5 with TRBJ1-5, with D unclear. Germline CDR1 reads MNHEY; CDR2 reads SVGAGI. Trimming removed 8 bases from V and 7 bases from J, with 18 bases in between. The length of the CDR3 is 14 residues. CDR3 in DNA: TGTGCCAGCTTGATGGGCCAGCCCCCCCAGCCCCAGCATTTT. Protein sequence: CASLMGQPPQPQHF.

The genes are TRBV28 and TRBJ1-1; the D gene is possibly TRBD1 (6 bases). Germline assignment: CDR1 MDHEN and CDR2 SYDVKM. CDR3 length: 17 residues. Trimming pared 6 bases from V and 0 bases from J, leaving 20 bases between. The CDR3 region has the DNA TGTGCCAGCAGGGACGTCGGGGGGCGATACTTGAACACTGAAGCTTTCTTT. This codes for CASRDVGGRYLNTEAFF.

The chain combines TRBV19 with TRBJ1-2, with 11 bases matching TRBD1. CDR3 length: 15 residues. CDR1 is LNHDA, CDR2 SQIVND, per germline (reference sequence). Trimming took 3 bases from V and 0 from J; bases not matched to a gene: 0. CDR3 sequence: CASSMGQGANYGYTF. CDR3 sequence (DNA): TGTGCCAGTAGTATGGGACAGGGGGCTAACTATGGCTACACCTTC.

This chain links TRBV6-5 with TRBJ2-1, with 9 positions matching TRBD2. This CDR3 is built from 16 residues. From germline, CDR1 is MNHEY and CDR2 SVGAGI. Trimming took 2 bases from V and 7 from J; bases not matched to a gene: 9. In DNA form, the CDR3 reads TGTGCCAGCAGTTACGGGTGGCGGGGGGGCCGTAATGAGCAGTTCTTC. Translated, it gives CASSYGWRGGRNEQFF.

The J gene is TRBJ1-2, the V gene TRBV2; no firm D call. V lost 5 bases, J lost 0 bases, and 16 bases lay in between. Germline-derived CDR1 and CDR2 are SNHLY and FYNNEI. The CDR3 is made up of 16 amino acids. CDR3 in amino acids: CASSRPVTTANYGYTF. The CDR3 coding sequence is TGTGCCAGCAGTCGCCCTGTGACAACTGCTAACTATGGCTACACCTTC.

The chain uses TRBV7-2 and TRBJ2-1; D possibly corresponds to TRBD2 (6 bases). This CDR3 has 15 amino acids. Trimming stripped 3 bases from V and 6 bases from J, with 15 bases between. Germline V gene sequence: CDR1 SGHTA, CDR2 FQGNSA. This CDR3 is CASSLRDSRGNEQFF. CDR3 DNA: TGTGCCAGCAGCTTGAGGGACTCGAGAGGCAATGAGCAGTTCTTC.

The rearrangement uses TRBV28 and TRBJ1-4; a possible D gene is TRBD1 (5 bases). V was clipped by 6 bases and J by 8 bases, with 19 bases between them. CDR3 length: 15 amino acids. Germline CDR1 and CDR2: MDHEN and SYDVKM. The CDR3 here is CASRGVGEVDEKLFF. In nucleotides, the CDR3 is TGTGCCAGCAGGGGGGTGGGGGAGGTTGACGAAAAACTGTTTTTT.

This chain connects TRBV15 to TRBJ1-5; TRBD1 agrees at 8 bases. Trimming removed 0 bases from V and 6 bases from J; junction bases left unmatched: 10. There are 17 residues in the CDR3. Germline loops: CDR1 LNHNV, CDR2 YYDKDF (reference sequence). CDR3 amino acids: CATSRDKGQGNPQPQHF. The CDR3 coding sequence is TGTGCCACCAGCAGAGATAAAGGACAGGGAAATCCTCAGCCCCAGCATTTT.